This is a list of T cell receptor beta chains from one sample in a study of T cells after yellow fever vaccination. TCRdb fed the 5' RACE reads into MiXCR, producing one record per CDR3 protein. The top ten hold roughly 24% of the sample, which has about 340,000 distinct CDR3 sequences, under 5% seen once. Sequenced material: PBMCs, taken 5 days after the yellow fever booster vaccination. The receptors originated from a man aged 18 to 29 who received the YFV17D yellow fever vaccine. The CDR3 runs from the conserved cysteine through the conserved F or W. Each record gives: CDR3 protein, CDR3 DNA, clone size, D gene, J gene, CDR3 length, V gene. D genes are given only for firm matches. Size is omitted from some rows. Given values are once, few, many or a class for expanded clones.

CDR3aa: CSASLRGALVTQYF
CDR3nt: TGCAGTGCTAGCTTACGGGGCGCGTTAGTGACCCAGTACTTC
abundance: many
d_gene: .
j_gene: TRBJ2-5
len: 14
v_gene: TRBV20-1

CDR3aa: CASSEQALIVEAFF
CDR3nt: TGTGCCAGCAGTGAACAGGCTCTTATCGTTGAAGCTTTCTTT
abundance: many
d_gene: .
j_gene: TRBJ1-1
len: 14
v_gene: TRBV6-1

CDR3aa: CASSQVLGSNYGYTF
CDR3nt: TGTGCCAGCAGCCAAGTGCTGGGCTCTAACTATGGCTACACCTTC
abundance: .
d_gene: .
j_gene: TRBJ1-2
len: 15
v_gene: TRBV3-1

CDR3aa: CASSFEGRRVDTQYF
CDR3nt: TGCGCCAGCAGCTTTGAGGGAAGAAGGGTTGATACGCAGTATTTT
abundance: many
d_gene: .
j_gene: TRBJ2-3
len: 15
v_gene: TRBV5-1

CDR3aa: CASSLATANSPLHF
CDR3nt: TGTGCCAGCAGTTTAGCGACGGCTAATTCACCCCTCCACTTT
abundance: few
d_gene: .
j_gene: TRBJ1-6
len: 14
v_gene: TRBV12-3/TRBV12-4

CDR3aa: CASSYGTSGTDIQYF
CDR3nt: TGTGCCAGCAGTTACGGGACCTCGGGGACGGACATTCAGTACTTC
abundance: many
d_gene: .
j_gene: TRBJ2-4
len: 15
v_gene: TRBV6-6

CDR3aa: CASRSSVRDGYTF
CDR3nt: TGTGCCAGCAGATCCTCCGTTCGGGATGGCTACACCTTC
abundance: few
d_gene: .
j_gene: TRBJ1-2
len: 13
v_gene: TRBV7-9

CDR3aa: CASSQGKTGGQYGYTF
CDR3nt: TGCGCCAGCAGCCAAGGGAAAACAGGGGGCCAATATGGCTACACCTTC
abundance: many
d_gene: TRBD1
j_gene: TRBJ1-2
len: 16
v_gene: TRBV4-1

CDR3aa: CASSVGDRGYWRERQGRETQYF
CDR3nt: TGTGCCAGCAGCGTAGGGGACAGGGGATATTGGAGGGAACGGCAGGGGAGGGAGACCCAGTACTTC
abundance: few
d_gene: TRBD1
j_gene: TRBJ2-5
len: 22
v_gene: TRBV9

CDR3aa: CASGVLDEQYF
CDR3nt: TGTGCCAGTGGAGTCCTTGACGAGCAGTACTTC
abundance: .
d_gene: .
j_gene: TRBJ2-7
len: 11
v_gene: TRBV19

CDR3aa: CASSTLARRYEQYF
CDR3nt: TGTGCCAGCAGTACCCTCGCCAGGAGGTACGAGCAGTACTTC
abundance: few
d_gene: .
j_gene: TRBJ2-7
len: 14
v_gene: TRBV6-5

CDR3aa: CASRPTSGQGGQETQYF
CDR3nt: TGTGCCAGCAGGCCTACCTCGGGACAGGGAGGCCAAGAGACCCAGTACTTC
abundance: few
d_gene: TRBD1
j_gene: TRBJ2-5
len: 17
v_gene: TRBV6-6

CDR3aa: CASSLWGPGTEAFF
CDR3nt: TGTGCCAGCAGCTTATGGGGGCCGGGCACTGAAGCTTTCTTT
abundance: many
d_gene: .
j_gene: TRBJ1-1
len: 14
v_gene: TRBV7-9

CDR3aa: CSARDRGYTDTQYF
CDR3nt: TGCAGTGCTAGAGATCGGGGATACACAGATACGCAGTATTTT
abundance: .
d_gene: .
j_gene: TRBJ2-3
len: 14
v_gene: TRBV20-1

CDR3aa: CASRNPGGPSSYEQYF
CDR3nt: TGTGCCAGCAGGAACCCGGGGGGCCCGAGCTCCTACGAGCAGTACTTC
abundance: .
d_gene: .
j_gene: TRBJ2-7
len: 16
v_gene: TRBV6-6

CDR3aa: CASSQEGQGVTTDTQYF
CDR3nt: TGCGCCAGCAGCCAAGAGGGACAGGGGGTGACGACAGATACGCAGTATTTT
abundance: many
d_gene: TRBD1
j_gene: TRBJ2-3
len: 17
v_gene: TRBV4-3

CDR3aa: CASRKGLAGLDPLRETQYF
CDR3nt: TGTGCCAGCAGGAAAGGACTAGCGGGTTTGGACCCACTCCGAGAGACCCAGTACTTC
abundance: many
d_gene: TRBD2
j_gene: TRBJ2-5
len: 19
v_gene: TRBV5-6